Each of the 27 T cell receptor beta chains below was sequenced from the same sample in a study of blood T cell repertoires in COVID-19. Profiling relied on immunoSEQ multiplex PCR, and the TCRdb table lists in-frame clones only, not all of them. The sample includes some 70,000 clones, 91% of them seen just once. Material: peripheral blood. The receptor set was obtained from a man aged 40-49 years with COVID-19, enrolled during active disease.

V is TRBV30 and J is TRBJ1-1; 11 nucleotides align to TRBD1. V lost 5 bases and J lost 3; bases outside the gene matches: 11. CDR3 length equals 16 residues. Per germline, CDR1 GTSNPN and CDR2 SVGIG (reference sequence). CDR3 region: CAWRTGQGAMYTEAFF. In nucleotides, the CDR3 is TGTGCCTGGCGTACAGGACAGGGGGCGATGTACACTGAAGCTTTCTTT.

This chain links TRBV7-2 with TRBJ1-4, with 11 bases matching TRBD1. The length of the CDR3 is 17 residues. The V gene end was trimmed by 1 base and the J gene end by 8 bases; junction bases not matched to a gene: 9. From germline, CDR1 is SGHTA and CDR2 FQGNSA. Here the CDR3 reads CASSLGTGGAIREKLFF. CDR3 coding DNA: TGTGCCAGCAGCTTAGGGACAGGGGGCGCGATCAGGGAAAAACTGTTTTTT.

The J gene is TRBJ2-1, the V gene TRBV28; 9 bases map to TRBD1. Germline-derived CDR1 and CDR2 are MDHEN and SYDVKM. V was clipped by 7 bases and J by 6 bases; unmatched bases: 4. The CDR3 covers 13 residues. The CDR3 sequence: CASKQGARNEQFF. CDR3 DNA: TGTGCCAGCAAACAGGGGGCGCGCAATGAGCAGTTCTTC. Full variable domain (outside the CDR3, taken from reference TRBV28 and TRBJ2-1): DVKVTQSSRYLVKRTGEKVFLECVQDMDHENMFWYRQDPGLGLRLIYFSYDVKMKEKGDIPEGYSVSREKKERFSLILESASTNQTSMYLCASKQGARNEQFFGPGTRLTVL.

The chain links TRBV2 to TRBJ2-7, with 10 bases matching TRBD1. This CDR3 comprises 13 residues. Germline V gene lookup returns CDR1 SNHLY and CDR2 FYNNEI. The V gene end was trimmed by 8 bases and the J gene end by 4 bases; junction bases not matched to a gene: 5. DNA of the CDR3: TGTGCCAGCGCCGGGACAGGGGCTTACGAGCAGTACTTC. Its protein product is CASAGTGAYEQYF. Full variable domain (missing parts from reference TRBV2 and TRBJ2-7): EPEVTQTPSHQVTQMGQEVILRCVPISNHLYFYWYRQILGQKVEFLVSFYNNEISEKSEIFDDQFSVERPDGSNFTLKIRSTKLEDSAMYFCASAGTGAYEQYFGPGTRLTVT.

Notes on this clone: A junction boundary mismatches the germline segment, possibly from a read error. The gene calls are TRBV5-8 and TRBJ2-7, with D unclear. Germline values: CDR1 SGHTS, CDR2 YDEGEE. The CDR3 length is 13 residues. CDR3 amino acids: CASTLWQTYEQYF. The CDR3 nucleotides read TGTGCCAGCACCTTGTGGCAGACCTACGAGCAGTACTTC.

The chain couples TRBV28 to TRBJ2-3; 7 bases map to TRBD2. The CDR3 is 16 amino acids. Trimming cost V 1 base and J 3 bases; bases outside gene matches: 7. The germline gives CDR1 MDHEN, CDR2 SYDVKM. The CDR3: CASSLLGKGGTDTQYF. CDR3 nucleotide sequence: TGTGCCAGCAGTTTATTAGGGAAGGGAGGGACAGATACGCAGTATTTT.

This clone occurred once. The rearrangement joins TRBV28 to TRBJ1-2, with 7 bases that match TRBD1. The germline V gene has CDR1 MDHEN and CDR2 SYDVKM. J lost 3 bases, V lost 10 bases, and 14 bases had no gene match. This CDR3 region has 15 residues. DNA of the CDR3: TGTGCCACCCTACCCCAGGACAGGATCCACTATGGCTACACCTTC. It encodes CATLPQDRIHYGYTF.

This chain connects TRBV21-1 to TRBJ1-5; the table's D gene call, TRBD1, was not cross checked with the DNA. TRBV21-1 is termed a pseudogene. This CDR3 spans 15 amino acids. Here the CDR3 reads CASSKAQVHNQPQHF. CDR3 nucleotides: TGTGCCAGCAGCAAAGCCCAGGTGCACAATCAGCCCCAGCATTTT.

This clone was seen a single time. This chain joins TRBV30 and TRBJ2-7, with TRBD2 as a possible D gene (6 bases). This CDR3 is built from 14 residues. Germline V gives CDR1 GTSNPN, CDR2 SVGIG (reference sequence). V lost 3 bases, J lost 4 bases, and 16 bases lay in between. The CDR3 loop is CAWREPGLTYEQYF. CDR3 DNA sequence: TGTGCCTGGAGGGAACCGGGACTTACTTACGAGCAGTACTTC.

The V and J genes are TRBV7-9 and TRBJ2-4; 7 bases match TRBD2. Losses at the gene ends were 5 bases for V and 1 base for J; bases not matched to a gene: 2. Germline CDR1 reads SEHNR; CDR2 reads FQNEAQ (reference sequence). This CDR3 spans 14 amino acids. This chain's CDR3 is CASSHGGAKNIQYF. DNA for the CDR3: TGTGCCAGCAGCCACGGGGGGGCCAAAAACATTCAGTACTTC. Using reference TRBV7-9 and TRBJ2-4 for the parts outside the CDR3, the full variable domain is DTGVSQNPRHKITKRGQNVTFRCDPISEHNRLYWYRQTLGQGPEFLTYFQNEAQLEKSRLLSDRFSAERPKGSFSTLEIQRTEQGDSAMYLCASSHGGAKNIQYFGAGTRLSVL.

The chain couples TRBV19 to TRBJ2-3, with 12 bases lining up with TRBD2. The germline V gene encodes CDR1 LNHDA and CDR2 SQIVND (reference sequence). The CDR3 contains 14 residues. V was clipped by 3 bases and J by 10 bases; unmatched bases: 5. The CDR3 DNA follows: TGTGCCAGTAGTATGGCTAGCGGGGGGGCTGCGCAGTATTTT. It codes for CASSMASGGAAQYF.

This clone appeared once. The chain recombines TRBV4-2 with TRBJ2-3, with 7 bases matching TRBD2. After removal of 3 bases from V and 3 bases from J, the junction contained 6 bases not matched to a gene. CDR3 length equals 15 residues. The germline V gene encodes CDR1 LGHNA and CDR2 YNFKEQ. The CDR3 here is CASSHSSGETDTQYF. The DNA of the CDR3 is TGTGCCAGCAGCCATTCTAGCGGAGAGACAGATACGCAGTATTTT.

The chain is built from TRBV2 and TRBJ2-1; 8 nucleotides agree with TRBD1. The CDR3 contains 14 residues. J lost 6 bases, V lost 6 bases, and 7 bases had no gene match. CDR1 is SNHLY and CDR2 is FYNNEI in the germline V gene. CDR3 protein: CASRRTGNSNEQFF. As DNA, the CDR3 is TGTGCCAGCAGGAGGACAGGGAACTCCAATGAGCAGTTCTTC.

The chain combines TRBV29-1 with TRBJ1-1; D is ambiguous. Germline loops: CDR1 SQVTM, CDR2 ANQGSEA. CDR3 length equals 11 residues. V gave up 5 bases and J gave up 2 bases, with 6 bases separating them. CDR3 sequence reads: CSVQVNTEAFF. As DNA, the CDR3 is TGCAGCGTTCAGGTTAACACTGAAGCTTTCTTT. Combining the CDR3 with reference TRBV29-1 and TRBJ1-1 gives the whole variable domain SAVISQKPSRDICQRGTSLTIQCQVDSQVTMMFWYRQQPGQSLTLIATANQGSEATYESGFVIDKFPISRPNLTFSTLTVSNMSPEDSSIYLCSVQVNTEAFFGQGTRLTVV.

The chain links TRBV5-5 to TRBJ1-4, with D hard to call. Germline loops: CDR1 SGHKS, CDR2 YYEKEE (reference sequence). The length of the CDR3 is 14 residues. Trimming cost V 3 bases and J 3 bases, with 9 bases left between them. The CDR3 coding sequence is TGTGCCAGCAGCTCCCGCGGGGCTAATGAAAAACTGTTTTTT. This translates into CASSSRGANEKLFF.

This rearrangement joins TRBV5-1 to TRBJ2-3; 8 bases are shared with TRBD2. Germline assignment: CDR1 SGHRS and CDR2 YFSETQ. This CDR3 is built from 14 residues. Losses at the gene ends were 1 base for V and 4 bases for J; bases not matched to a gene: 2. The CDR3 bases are TGCGCCAGCAGCTTGATAGCGGGGTCAGATACGCAGTATTTT. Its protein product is CASSLIAGSDTQYF.

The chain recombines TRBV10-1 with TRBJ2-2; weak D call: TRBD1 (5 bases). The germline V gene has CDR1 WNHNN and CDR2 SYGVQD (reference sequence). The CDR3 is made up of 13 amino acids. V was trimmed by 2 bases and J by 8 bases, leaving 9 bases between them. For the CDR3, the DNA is TGCGCCAGCAGTGAGGCTAGGGGAGGGGAGCTGTTTTTT. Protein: CASSEARGGELFF.

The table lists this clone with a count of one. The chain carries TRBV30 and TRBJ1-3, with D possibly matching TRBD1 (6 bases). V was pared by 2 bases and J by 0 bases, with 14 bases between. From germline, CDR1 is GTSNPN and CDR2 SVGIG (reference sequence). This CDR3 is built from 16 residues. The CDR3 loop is CAWSLGGPSSGNTIYF. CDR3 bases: TGTGCCTGGAGTTTGGGGGGGCCGAGCTCTGGAAACACCATATATTTT.

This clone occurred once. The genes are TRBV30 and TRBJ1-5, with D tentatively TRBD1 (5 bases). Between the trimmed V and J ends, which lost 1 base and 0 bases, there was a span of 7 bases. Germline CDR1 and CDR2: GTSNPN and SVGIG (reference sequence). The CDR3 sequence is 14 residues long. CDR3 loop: CAWSAGDSNQPQHF. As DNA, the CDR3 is TGTGCCTGGAGTGCGGGGGATAGCAATCAGCCCCAGCATTTT.

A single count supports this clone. The DNA for the CDR3 is TGTGCCAGCAGCTTAGAGGACAGAAATTCACCCCTCCACTTT. This translates into CASSLEDRNSPLHF. The chain recombines TRBV5-5 with TRBJ1-6; a weak D match, TRBD1 (6 bases). Germline CDR1 and CDR2: SGHKS and YYEKEE (reference sequence). The CDR3 spans 14 residues. Trimming left V 2 bases short and J 7 bases short, with 10 bases between. Drawing the rest from reference TRBV5-5 and TRBJ1-6, the complete variable domain is DAGVTQSPTHLIKTRGQQVTLRCSPISGHKSVSWYQQVLGQGPQFIFQYYEKEERGRGNFPDRFSARQFPNYSSELNVNALLLGDSALYLCASSLEDRNSPLHFGNGTRLTVT.

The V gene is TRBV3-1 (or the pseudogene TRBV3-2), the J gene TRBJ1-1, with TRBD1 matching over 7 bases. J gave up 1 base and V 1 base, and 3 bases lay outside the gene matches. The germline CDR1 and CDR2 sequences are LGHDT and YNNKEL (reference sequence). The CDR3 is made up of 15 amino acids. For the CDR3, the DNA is TGTGCCAGCAGCCAAGCCGGGACAGCGAACACTGAAGCTTTCTTT. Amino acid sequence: CASSQAGTANTEAFF.

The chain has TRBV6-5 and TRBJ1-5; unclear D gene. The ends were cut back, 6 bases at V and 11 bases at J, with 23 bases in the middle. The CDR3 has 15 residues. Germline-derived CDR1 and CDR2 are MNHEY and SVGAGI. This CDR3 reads CASSESGISSSAQHF. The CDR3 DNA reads TGTGCCAGCAGCGAGTCCGGGATTTCTTCATCAGCCCAGCATTTT.

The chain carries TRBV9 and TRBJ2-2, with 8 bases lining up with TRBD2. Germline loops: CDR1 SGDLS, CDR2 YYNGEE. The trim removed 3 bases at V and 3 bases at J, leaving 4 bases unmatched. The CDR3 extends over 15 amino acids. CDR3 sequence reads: CASSDGTSYTGELFF. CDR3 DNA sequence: TGTGCCAGCAGCGACGGGACTAGTTACACCGGGGAGCTGTTTTTT.

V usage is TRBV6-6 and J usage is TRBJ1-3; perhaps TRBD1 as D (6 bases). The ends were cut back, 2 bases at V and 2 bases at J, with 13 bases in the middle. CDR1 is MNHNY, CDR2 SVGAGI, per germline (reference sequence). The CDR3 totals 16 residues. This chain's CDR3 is CASSYTRGGTGNTIYF. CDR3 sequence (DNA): TGTGCCAGCAGTTACACCAGGGGCGGTACTGGAAACACCATATATTTT.

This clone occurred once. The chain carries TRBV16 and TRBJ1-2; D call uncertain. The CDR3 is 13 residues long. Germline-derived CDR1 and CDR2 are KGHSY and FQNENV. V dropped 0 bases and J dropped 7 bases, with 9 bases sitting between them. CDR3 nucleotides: TGTGCCAGCAGCCAATCCACTGTATCTGGCTACACCTTC. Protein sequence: CASSQSTVSGYTF.

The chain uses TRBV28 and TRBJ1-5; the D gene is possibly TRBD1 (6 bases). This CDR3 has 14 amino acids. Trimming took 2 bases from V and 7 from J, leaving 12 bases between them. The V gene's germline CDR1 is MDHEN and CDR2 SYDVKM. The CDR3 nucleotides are TGTGCCAGCAGTTTACCCTACAGGGACCAGCCCCAGCATTTT. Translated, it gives CASSLPYRDQPQHF.

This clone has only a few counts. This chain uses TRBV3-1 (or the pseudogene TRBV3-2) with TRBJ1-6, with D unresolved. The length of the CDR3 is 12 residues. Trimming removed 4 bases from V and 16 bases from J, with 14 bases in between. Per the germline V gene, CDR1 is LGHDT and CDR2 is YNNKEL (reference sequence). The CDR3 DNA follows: TGTGCCAGCAGCCCCGGGTCTAAACGGCTCCACTTT. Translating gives CASSPGSKRLHF.